This entry lists 9 T cell receptor beta chains sequenced from one sample in a study of T cell changes during pregnancy in multiple sclerosis. Here immunoSEQ multiplex PCR was the method, and the copy in TCRdb shows in-frame clones only, minus some. This table holds roughly 90,000 clones, more than 85% found once. Specimen: peripheral blood, collected before pregnancy. The receptor source for this set is a female donor with multiple sclerosis, enrolled in a pregnancy study.

The chain has TRBV18 and TRBJ2-7; TRBD1 matches 7 bases. The CDR3 length is 14 residues. Germline loops: CDR1 KGHSH, CDR2 LQKENI. The V gene end was trimmed by 1 base and the J gene end by 4 bases; junction bases not matched to a gene: 4. For the CDR3, the DNA is TGTGCCAGCTCACCACTCGACAGGGAGTACGAGCAGTACTTC. Translated, it gives CASSPLDREYEQYF.

The CDR3 bases are TGTGCCATCAGTGAAGGCGAGGGCGTCGGGGAGCTGTTTTTT. Translated, it gives CAISEGEGVGELFF. The chain carries TRBV10-3 and TRBJ2-2; D perhaps matches TRBD2 (5 bases). This CDR3 comprises 14 residues. V lost 3 bases and J lost 7, with 12 bases in between. Germline V lookup: CDR1 ENHRY, CDR2 SYGVKD.

The V call is TRBV9, the J call TRBJ1-4; D remains ambiguous. V lost 4 bases, J lost 10 bases, and 11 bases lay in between. Germline CDR1 reads SGDLS; CDR2 reads YYNGEE. This CDR3 is built from 12 residues. The DNA for the CDR3 is TGTGCCAGCAGCTCCTCTACTCTAAAACTGTTTTTT. Its protein is CASSSSTLKLFF. Looking up the rest from reference TRBV9 and TRBJ1-4 gives the full variable domain: DSGVTQTPKHLITATGQRVTLRCSPRSGDLSVYWYQQSLDQGLQFLIQYYNGEERAKGNILERFSAQQFPDLHSELNLSSLELGDSALYFCASSSSTLKLFFGSGTQLSVL.

The chain recombines TRBV15 with TRBJ2-2, with D possibly being TRBD1 (5 bases). The V gene's germline CDR1 is LNHNV and CDR2 YYDKDF (reference sequence). Trimming pared 3 bases from V and 3 bases from J, leaving 8 bases between. The CDR3 has 14 residues. CDR3 in DNA: TGTGCCACCAGCAGGGTCAGGGACACCGGGGAGCTGTTTTTT. Its protein is CATSRVRDTGELFF. Full variable domain (rest looked up from reference TRBV15 and TRBJ2-2): DAMVIQNPRYQVTQFGKPVTLSCSQTLNHNVMYWYQQKSSQAPKLLFHYYDKDFNNEADTPDNFQSRRPNTSFCFLDIRSPGLGDTAMYLCATSRVRDTGELFFGEGSRLTVL.

The CDR3 DNA sequence: TGCAGCGCTCTGACAGGCGGGCTGTTTTTT. As protein: CSALTGGLFF. The gene calls are TRBV29-1 and TRBJ1-4; tentative D call: TRBD1 (6 bases). The CDR3 runs to 10 residues. Per germline, CDR1 SQVTM and CDR2 ANQGSEA. The V gene lost 7 bases and the J gene lost 14 bases, with 14 bases spanning the gap. The full variable domain, in which reference TRBV29-1 and TRBJ1-4 provide the parts outside the CDR3, is SAVISQKPSRDICQRGTSLTIQCQVDSQVTMMFWYRQQPGQSLTLIATANQGSEATYESGFVIDKFPISRPNLTFSTLTVSNMSPEDSSIYLCSALTGGLFFGSGTQLSVL.

The chain joins TRBV7-9 to TRBJ1-1; D is possibly TRBD1 (5 bases). V lost 8 bases, J lost 6 bases, and 13 bases lay in between. Germline CDR1 reads SEHNR; CDR2 reads FQNEAQ (reference sequence). The CDR3 is 12 amino acids. CDR3 protein: CASPGGGPEAFF. The DNA for the CDR3 is TGTGCCAGCCCTGGGGGGGGTCCTGAAGCTTTCTTT. Supplemented by reference TRBV7-9 and TRBJ1-1, the full variable domain reads DTGVSQNPRHKITKRGQNVTFRCDPISEHNRLYWYRQTLGQGPEFLTYFQNEAQLEKSRLLSDRFSAERPKGSFSTLEIQRTEQGDSAMYLCASPGGGPEAFFGQGTRLTVV.

The chain carries TRBV28 and TRBJ1-1; 7 nucleotides agree with TRBD1. There are 13 residues in the CDR3. Losses at the gene ends were 5 bases for V and 7 bases for J; bases not matched to a gene: 7. Germline V gene data show CDR1 as MDHEN and CDR2 as SYDVKM. The CDR3 loop is CASSPGDSIEAFF. The CDR3 coding sequence is TGTGCCAGCAGTCCCGGGGACAGCATTGAAGCTTTCTTT.

The chain couples TRBV7-8 to TRBJ1-3, with 10 bases matching TRBD1. The CDR3 consists of 18 residues. The trim removed 0 bases at V and 4 bases at J, leaving 9 bases unmatched. Per germline, CDR1 SGHVS and CDR2 FQNEAQ. CDR3 amino acids: CASSLAHVGQGTGNTIYF. The CDR3 nucleotides read TGTGCCAGCAGCTTAGCGCATGTGGGACAGGGGACCGGAAACACCATATATTTT.

The V gene is TRBV9, the J gene TRBJ2-3, with 7 bases matching TRBD1. Germline-derived CDR1 and CDR2 are SGDLS and YYNGEE. The CDR3 consists of 15 residues. V lost 2 bases and J lost 0; bases outside the gene matches: 3. The chain's CDR3 is CASSVRTGSTDTQYF. CDR3 DNA: TGTGCCAGCAGCGTTCGGACAGGAAGCACAGATACGCAGTATTTT.